This passage covers 7 T cell receptor beta chains from one sample sequenced in a study of OX40 agonist ivuxolimab in advanced cancers. Assay: immunoSEQ multiplex PCR; the TCRdb copy retains only in-frame clones and omits some. The table includes 65,000 to 75,000 clones, more than 85% detected once. The sequences come from CD4+ or CD8+ T cells sorted from blood, collected in a trial of the OX40 agonist ivuxolimab. The receptors derive from an adult with an advanced solid tumor such as melanoma, head and neck, liver or kidney cancer.

This chain joins TRBV15 and TRBJ2-1; possible D gene TRBD2, 6 bases. Trimming removed 8 bases at V and 3 bases at J, with 17 bases between. Germline V gives CDR1 LNHNV, CDR2 YYDKDF (reference sequence). There are 15 residues in the CDR3. CDR3 in DNA: TGTGCCACCTCTAGAGCGGGTTCCTTCTACAATGAGCAGTTCTTC. As protein: CATSRAGSFYNEQFF.

V and J are TRBV6-1 and TRBJ1-1; no definite D call. CDR3 length: 15 residues. CDR1 and CDR2 from the germline V gene are MNHNS and SASEGT. V lost 2 bases to trimming and J lost 4 bases, with 14 bases between them. The DNA for the CDR3 is TGTGCCAGCAGTGAAATTTGGGTTTCGGGCACTGAAGCTTTCTTT. This encodes CASSEIWVSGTEAFF.

The genes are TRBV25-1 and TRBJ1-1; the D is unclear. Germline values: CDR1 MGHDK, CDR2 SYGVNS. CDR3 length equals 14 residues. The V end was cut by 6 bases, the J end by 1 base, with 12 bases between. The DNA for the CDR3 is TGTGCCAGCAGCAATACCCCCGGGAACACTGAAGCTTTCTTT. Translated, it gives CASSNTPGNTEAFF.

This clone has only one observation. The rearrangement uses TRBV30 and TRBJ1-2; D may be TRBD1 (6 bases). The CDR3 contains 12 residues. The germline V gene has CDR1 GTSNPN and CDR2 SVGIG (reference sequence). Trimming shortened V by 1 base and J by 5 bases, and 8 bases separated the two germline ends. The CDR3 nucleotides read TGTGCCTGGAGTGCAGGGGATTATGGCTACACCTTC. Encoded protein: CAWSAGDYGYTF.

The chain recombines TRBV9 with TRBJ2-3; TRBD1 aligns across 8 bases. With 3 bases clipped from V and 3 bases from J, the junction kept 15 bases outside the gene matches. Germline lookup yields CDR1 SGDLS and CDR2 YYNGEE. The CDR3 is 18 residues long. The CDR3 spells CASSAQGALVSGTDTQYF. Written as DNA, the CDR3 is TGTGCCAGCAGCGCCCAGGGGGCTCTGGTCTCGGGAACAGATACGCAGTATTTT. The variable domain in full, completed from reference TRBV9 and TRBJ2-3, reads DSGVTQTPKHLITATGQRVTLRCSPRSGDLSVYWYQQSLDQGLQFLIQYYNGEERAKGNILERFSAQQFPDLHSELNLSSLELGDSALYFCASSAQGALVSGTDTQYFGPGTRLTVL.

The V gene is TRBV6-5, the J gene TRBJ1-4; TRBD1 aligns across 9 bases. J gave up 8 bases and V 6 bases, and 10 bases lay outside the gene matches. In germline, CDR1 is MNHEY, CDR2 SVGAGI. This CDR3 is built from 15 residues. The DNA for the CDR3 is TGTGCCAGCAGCCTTGGTGGGACAGGGAACGAAAAACTGTTTTTT. It translates to CASSLGGTGNEKLFF.

The chain recombines TRBV6-1 with TRBJ2-2, with a tentative D call TRBD1 (6 bases). The CDR3 is 15 amino acids. Germline-derived CDR1 and CDR2 are MNHNS and SASEGT. The V end was cut by 4 bases, the J end by 1 base, with 10 bases between. For the CDR3, the DNA is TGTGCCAGCAGTGTGGGACAAGTGAACACCGGGGAGCTGTTTTTT. This codes for CASSVGQVNTGELFF.